Following are 11 T cell receptor beta chains from one sample sequenced in a study of regulatory T cells in long-lasting Graves disease (dated by TCRdb to the early 2020s). This specimen's time point label, interpreted: newly diagnosed GD, antithyroid drugs for less than 3 months. RNA was extracted from PBMCs in TRIzol for both TCR sequencing and RNA sequencing. Library method: multiplex PCR. Sequencer: Illumina HiSeq 4000. CDR3 regions were amplified by Arm-PCR with iRepertoire HTBI primers to construct TCR beta libraries. TCRdb trimmed public reads at Q25 via fastp, called clones via MiXCR and kept in-frame beta chains. Identical CDR3 protein sequences are pooled into one entry, listed with their most common genes and DNA. The sample has more than 300,000 distinct CDR3 sequences on record, 15% to 18% of them singletons. The top ten clonotypes cover around a fifth of the sample. This sample comprised peripheral blood mononuclear cells (PBMCs), obtained at new diagnosis, from a patient treated with antithyroid drugs. All receptors come from a female donor with Graves disease.

This clonotype was counted many times. V and J are TRBV6-5 and TRBJ1-1, with D tentatively TRBD1 (6 bases). Germline CDR1 reads MNHEY; CDR2 reads SVGAGI. Between the trimmed V and J ends, which lost 4 bases and 1 base, there was a span of 19 bases. The length of the CDR3 is 17 residues. CDR3 amino acids: CASSSPSLRGGNTEAFF. Here the CDR3 DNA reads TGTGCCAGCAGTTCCCCGTCCCTCAGGGGAGGGAACACTGAAGCTTTCTTT.

This clonotype was counted ten times or more. The J gene is TRBJ2-1, the V gene TRBV7-3, with 9 bases that match TRBD2. This CDR3 region has 13 residues. Germline V gene data show CDR1 as SGHTA and CDR2 as FQGTGA. V gave up 1 base and J gave up 10 bases; unmatched junction bases: 2. The DNA for the CDR3 is TGTGCCAGCAGCTTAATAGCGGGAGAGGAGCAGTTCTTC. It yields the protein CASSLIAGEEQFF. Looking up the rest from reference TRBV7-3 and TRBJ2-1 gives the full variable domain: GAGVSQTPSNKVTEKGKYVELRCDPISGHTALYWYRQSLGQGPEFLIYFQGTGAADDSGLPNDRFFAVRPEGSVSTLKIQRTERGDSAVYLCASSLIAGEEQFFGPGTRLTVL.

Concerning this clonotype: A single base separates this from a much larger clone, so it may be a read error. J is TRBJ2-6 and V is TRBV7-3; D is unresolved. Per the germline V gene, CDR1 is SGHTA and CDR2 is FQGTGA. The length of the CDR3 is 16 residues. Written as DNA, the CDR3 is TGTGCCAACAGCTTAACTGTACCAGCTGGGGCCAACGTCCTGACTTTC. As protein: CANSLTVPAGANVLTF.

This clonotype has a count of ten or more. V gene TRBV12-3 or TRBV12-4 combines with J gene TRBJ2-3; 11 bases map to TRBD2. The CDR3 runs to 17 residues. V lost 2 bases to trimming and J lost 4 bases; unmatched junction nucleotides: 8. CDR3 in DNA: TGTGCCAGCAGTTTAAAGGTAGCGGGGGGGCCTTCAGATACGCAGTATTTT. As protein: CASSLKVAGGPSDTQYF.

This clonotype was recorded many times. The J gene is TRBJ2-5, the V gene TRBV13; D not resolved. The CDR3 is 14 residues long. Trimming stripped 8 bases from V and 4 bases from J, with 17 bases between. Germline CDR1 is PRHDT and CDR2 is FYEKMQ (reference sequence). The CDR3 loop is CASARVWVGETQYF. The DNA of the CDR3 is TGTGCCAGCGCTCGGGTGTGGGTTGGAGAGACCCAGTACTTC.

CDR3 in amino acids: CASSAGLAGSGYTF. CDR3 sequence (DNA): TGTGCCAGCAGCGCGGGACTTGCCGGCAGTGGCTACACCTTC. V and J are TRBV7-2 and TRBJ1-2; D might be TRBD1 (5 bases). The germline CDR1 and CDR2 sequences are SGHTA and FQGNSA. V lost 5 bases and J lost 7, with 17 bases in between. This CDR3 spans 14 amino acids.

The sample holds a few counts of this clonotype. The chain is built from TRBV15 and TRBJ1-2; 7 bases map to TRBD1. V shed 5 bases and J 4 bases; nucleotides not matched to a gene: 13. In germline, CDR1 is LNHNV, CDR2 YYDKDF (reference sequence). This CDR3 is 16 amino acids long. The CDR3 nucleotides are TGTGCCACCAGCCAGGACGTGAGCGACAGGGCCTATGGCTACACCTTC. As protein: CATSQDVSDRAYGYTF.

V is TRBV19 and J is TRBJ2-1; D is uncertain. V was pared by 3 bases and J by 0 bases, with 9 bases between. The CDR3 is 15 amino acids. CDR1 is LNHDA and CDR2 is SQIVND in the germline V gene (reference sequence). CDR3 amino acids: CASSIGRSSYNEQFF. DNA of the CDR3: TGTGCCAGTAGTATCGGGCGAAGCTCCTACAATGAGCAGTTCTTC.

This clonotype was counted ten times or more. J is TRBJ1-1 and V is TRBV6-1; D unresolved. There are 14 residues in the CDR3. V was shortened by 4 bases and J by 4 bases, with 13 bases between the two germline ends. Germline V CDR1 and CDR2: MNHNS, SASEGT. The CDR3 sequence is CASSGESWGTEAFF. The CDR3 DNA reads as TGTGCCAGCAGTGGCGAGTCTTGGGGCACTGAAGCTTTCTTT.

The V and J genes are TRBV9 and TRBJ2-5; D is perhaps TRBD2 (5 bases). Looked up from germline, CDR1 is SGDLS and CDR2 is YYNGEE. The CDR3 length is 13 residues. V lost 7 bases to trimming and J lost 3 bases, with 13 bases between them. CDR3 loop: CASGREQKETQYF. The CDR3 DNA sequence: TGTGCCAGCGGCCGGGAACAGAAAGAGACCCAGTACTTC.

In regard to this clonotype: This clone may be a read error of a much larger clone one base away. V usage is TRBV6-5 and J usage is TRBJ2-2; D not certain. The CDR3 is 15 residues long. From germline, CDR1 is MNHEY and CDR2 SVGAGI. The CDR3 region has the DNA TGTGTCAGCAGTTACTCAGAGACTCCTACCGGGGAGCTGTTTTTT. This codes for CVSSYSETPTGELFF.